This TCR beta chain came from a study of blood T cell repertoires in COVID-19. About the study: Samples came from the United States, Italy and Spain, spanning acute and convalescent COVID-19. PBMCs, B-cell-depleted T cells, or T cells provided the cDNA or gDNA that made up the material.

Per the original data handling: Reference gene primers were amplified, and this amplification served to estimate nucleated cell counts. Sequenced by immunoSEQ multiplex PCR; TCRdb stores in-frame clones only, minus some. The V and J calls and clone size are taken from that table; D and trimming were inferred from the DNA. Among fewer than 450,000 clones listed, 87% were seen once. Seattle patients were enrolled during active infection and followed longitudinally. The CDR3 totals 18 residues. Germline CDR1 is SGHVS and CDR2 is FQNEAQ. The trim removed 1 base at V and 4 bases at J, leaving 14 bases unmatched.

The receptor was isolated from a woman between 45 and 60 years old with COVID-19, enrolled during active disease. The rearrangement uses TRBV7-8 and TRBJ1-2; 8 positions agree with TRBD1. The sample comprised peripheral blood. In DNA form, the CDR3 reads TGTGCCAGCAGCTTAGTTCGTACAGGGGGGTCGATCGGCTATGGCTACACCTTC. Its translation is CASSLVRTGGSIGYGYTF.